These 26 T cell receptor beta chains originate from one sample sequenced in a study of shared clonotypes between healthy human individuals (dated by TCRdb to the early 2020s). The method was the immunoSEQ multiplex PCR assay. TCRdb limited this immuneACCESS table to in-frame rearrangements with V and J called. A share of clones is missing; checked studies link under half to unresolved V genes, and the rest is unexplained. The sample includes over 1.5 million clones, with approximately 98% observed a single time. 0.45% of the sample is held by the ten biggest clonotypes. Source material: naive CD4+ T cells sorted from blood. The meaning of the sample's cell subset or site label: CD45RA+ positively selected. These receptors all stem from a man aged 30 to 45 in good health.

Comment on this clone: The same CDR3 is also encoded by other DNA sequences in this sample. The rearrangement links TRBV4-1 to TRBJ2-7; 10 positions agree with TRBD2. The CDR3 spans 15 residues. V shed 1 base, J shed 0 bases, and the junction held 0 bases outside the gene matches. The germline V gene has CDR1 MGHRA and CDR2 YSYEKL. CDR3: CASSQGLAGSYEQYF. The CDR3 bases are TGCGCCAGCAGCCAAGGACTAGCGGGCTCCTACGAGCAGTACTTC.

V gene TRBV28 combines with J gene TRBJ1-5; tentatively, D is TRBD1 (6 bases). Trimming left V 5 bases short and J 4 bases short, with 15 bases between. CDR3 length: 15 amino acids. Germline V CDR1 and CDR2: MDHEN, SYDVKM. The CDR3 is CASSPRGGLNQPQHF. Written as DNA, the CDR3 is TGTGCCAGCAGTCCCCGGGGGGGGCTAAATCAGCCCCAGCATTTT.

CDR3 sequence: CASSYDWDSSVNTQYF. The CDR3 coding sequence is TGTGCCAGCAGTTACGACTGGGACTCCTCGGTGAATACGCAGTATTTT. The V gene is TRBV6-5, the J gene TRBJ2-3; D is perhaps TRBD2 (6 bases). V lost 2 bases to trimming and J lost 7 bases, with 19 bases between them. The CDR3 has 16 amino acids. Germline assignment: CDR1 MNHEY and CDR2 SVGAGI.

Of note for this clone: This specimen includes other DNA sequences encoding the same CDR3. The J gene is TRBJ2-5, the V gene TRBV28, with a tentative D call TRBD2 (5 bases). The CDR3 runs 13 residues. In germline, CDR1 is MDHEN, CDR2 SYDVKM. The V and J ends lost 3 bases and 2 bases respectively, with 7 bases between them. The CDR3 nucleotides are TGTGCCAGCAGTTTTGGAGGACAAGAGACCCAGTACTTC. It translates to CASSFGGQETQYF.

The chain is built from TRBV19 and TRBJ2-6; D is uncertain. The CDR3 covers 15 residues. The V gene's germline CDR1 is LNHDA and CDR2 SQIVND (reference sequence). Trimming left V 2 bases short and J 0 bases short, with 5 bases between. The CDR3 region has the DNA TGTGCCAGTAGTATATGGGGCTCTGGGGCCAACGTCCTGACTTTC. The encoded protein is CASSIWGSGANVLTF.

This chain uses TRBV18 with TRBJ1-4, with unresolved D. The germline V and J ends were trimmed by 2 bases and 0 bases, with 4 bases remaining between them. Germline lookup yields CDR1 KGHSH and CDR2 LQKENI. The CDR3 is 14 amino acids. CDR3 sequence (DNA): TGTGCCAGCTCACCAACTCCAACTAATGAAAAACTGTTTTTT. Encoded protein: CASSPTPTNEKLFF.

The chain carries TRBV18 and TRBJ2-7, with TRBD2 matching over 7 bases. The CDR3 loop spans 14 amino acids. Trimming at V came to 6 bases and at J to 3 bases, leaving 8 bases not matched to a gene. CDR1 is KGHSH, CDR2 LQKENI, per germline. CDR3 in amino acids: CASSPGLRDYEQYF. Written as DNA, the CDR3 is TGTGCCAGCTCTCCGGGACTACGAGACTACGAGCAGTACTTC.

About this clone itself: The identical CDR3 is also encoded by other nucleotide sequences in the sample. This rearrangement joins TRBV27 to TRBJ2-1; no reliable D call. This CDR3 has 13 residues. Germline V gene lookup returns CDR1 MNHEY and CDR2 SMNVEV (reference sequence). V lost 6 bases and J lost 0, with 6 bases in between. The CDR3 DNA reads TGTGCCAGCAGCTTGAGCTCCTACAATGAGCAGTTCTTC. Translation gives CASSLSSYNEQFF.

This chain uses TRBV2 with TRBJ1-2, with 7 bases fitting TRBD1. Looked up from germline, CDR1 is SNHLY and CDR2 is FYNNEI. V shed 5 bases and J 7 bases; nucleotides not matched to a gene: 7. The CDR3 covers 13 residues. CDR3 sequence: CASSQTGWGGYTF. The CDR3 DNA sequence: TGTGCCAGCAGTCAGACAGGGTGGGGTGGCTACACCTTC.

This sequence joins TRBV28 and TRBJ1-5; D remains unclear. Trimming took 7 bases from V and 5 from J, leaving 9 bases between them. Per germline, CDR1 MDHEN and CDR2 SYDVKM. This CDR3 is 12 amino acids long. CDR3 coding DNA: TGTGCCAGCATGGGAGTATATCAGCCCCAGCATTTT. Translated, it gives CASMGVYQPQHF.

V gene TRBV18 combines with J gene TRBJ2-1; 9 bases map to TRBD2. The CDR3 spans 16 residues. Germline CDR1 is KGHSH and CDR2 is LQKENI. The trim removed 1 base at V and 8 bases at J, leaving 9 bases unmatched. The CDR3 DNA is TGTGCCAGCTCACCACTATTATTAGCGGGAGTAGATGAGCAGTTCTTC. Translated: CASSPLLLAGVDEQFF. Using reference TRBV18 and TRBJ2-1 for the parts outside the CDR3, the full variable domain is NAGVMQNPRHLVRRRGQEARLRCSPMKGHSHVYWYRQLPEEGLKFMVYLQKENIIDESGMPKERFSAEFPKEGPSILRIQQVVRGDSAAYFCASSPLLLAGVDEQFFGPGTRLTVL.

This clone was counted a few times. The sample contains more than one DNA sequence encoding this CDR3. The V gene is TRBV6-5, the J gene TRBJ2-2, with D perhaps matching TRBD1 (5 bases). The CDR3 contains 13 residues. V was shortened by 2 bases and J by 4 bases, with 5 bases between the two germline ends. Per the germline V gene, CDR1 is MNHEY and CDR2 is SVGAGI. The CDR3 sequence is CASSYRGTGELFF. The CDR3 region has the DNA TGTGCCAGCAGTTACAGGGGCACCGGGGAGCTGTTTTTT.

This chain joins TRBV28 and TRBJ1-5; 7 nucleotides agree with TRBD1. V lost 5 bases, J lost 4 bases, and 11 bases stayed unmatched. The CDR3 spans 16 residues. Germline CDR1 reads MDHEN; CDR2 reads SYDVKM. CDR3 amino acids: CASSSRRTGRNQPQHF. The CDR3 DNA sequence: TGTGCCAGCAGTAGCAGACGGACAGGCAGAAATCAGCCCCAGCATTTT.

This clone was counted once. The V and J genes are TRBV5-1 and TRBJ2-2; D gene unclear. V was clipped by 3 bases and J by 3 bases, with 18 bases between them. The CDR3 sequence is 17 residues long. Germline V gives CDR1 SGHRS, CDR2 YFSETQ. The CDR3 DNA follows: TGCGCCAGCAGCTCGCCGCCCAAGGGCGGCTACACCGGGGAGCTGTTTTTT. Protein sequence: CASSSPPKGGYTGELFF.

The rearrangement joins TRBV27 to TRBJ2-1; D is perhaps TRBD2 (5 bases). Trimming removed 6 bases from V and 0 bases from J, with 9 bases in between. Per germline, CDR1 MNHEY and CDR2 SMNVEV (reference sequence). The CDR3 is 14 residues long. This chain's CDR3 is CASRTSGSYNEQFF. The CDR3 DNA follows: TGTGCCAGCAGAACCAGCGGCTCCTACAATGAGCAGTTCTTC.

J is TRBJ1-1 and V is TRBV9, with D possibly matching TRBD1 (5 bases). Trimming took off 3 bases at V and 1 base at J, with 10 bases between the two ends. The CDR3 spans 14 residues. Germline lookup yields CDR1 SGDLS and CDR2 YYNGEE. The CDR3 reads CASSGRVGNTEAFF. As DNA, the CDR3 is TGTGCCAGCAGCGGCAGGGTCGGGAACACTGAAGCTTTCTTT.

The J gene is TRBJ2-5, the V gene TRBV30; 11 nucleotides agree with TRBD2. Germline CDR1 reads GTSNPN; CDR2 reads SVGIG (reference sequence). This CDR3 contains 14 residues. CDR3 bases: TGTGCTGGAGCCTCTAGCGGGAGGATGGAGACCCAGTACTTC. This gives the protein CAGASSGRMETQYF.

The chain combines TRBV4-2 with TRBJ2-7; 12 positions match TRBD2. Germline trimming cut 0 bases from V and 0 bases from J; bases unmatched to any gene: 15. CDR1 and CDR2 from the germline V gene are LGHNA and YNFKEQ. This CDR3 is built from 21 residues. The chain's CDR3 is CASSQDIRTGTSGPSSYEQYF. The CDR3 DNA reads as TGTGCCAGCAGCCAAGACATACGGACGGGGACTAGCGGGCCGAGCTCCTACGAGCAGTACTTC.

J is TRBJ2-1 and V is TRBV15; 9 nucleotides match TRBD2. Looked up from germline, CDR1 is LNHNV and CDR2 is YYDKDF (reference sequence). CDR3 length equals 15 residues. Trimming at V came to 3 bases and at J to 3 bases, leaving 3 bases not matched to a gene. The CDR3 here is CATSRASGNYNEQFF. The DNA of the CDR3 is TGTGCCACCAGCAGGGCTAGCGGGAACTACAATGAGCAGTTCTTC.

This chain links TRBV27 with TRBJ2-2, with 11 bases aligning to TRBD2. CDR3 length: 16 residues. In germline, CDR1 is MNHEY, CDR2 SMNVEV (reference sequence). V shed 6 bases, J shed 6 bases, and the junction held 9 bases outside the gene matches. The CDR3 protein is CASSRTALAGAGELFF. CDR3 bases: TGTGCCAGCAGCCGTACCGCACTAGCGGGAGCCGGGGAGCTGTTTTTT.

CDR3 in DNA: TGTGCCAGCAGGCCCAGGGGGACCGGGGAGCTGTTTTTT. Encoded protein: CASRPRGTGELFF. V is TRBV6-5 and J is TRBJ2-2; 7 bases are shared with TRBD1. Trimming removed 6 bases from V and 5 bases from J; junction bases left unmatched: 3. Germline V gives CDR1 MNHEY, CDR2 SVGAGI. The CDR3 has 13 amino acids.

The V and J genes are TRBV10-1 and TRBJ2-3; 12 bases agree with TRBD2. The germline V gene has CDR1 WNHNN and CDR2 SYGVQD (reference sequence). Germline trimming cut 5 bases from V and 2 bases from J; bases unmatched to any gene: 11. CDR3 length equals 18 residues. The CDR3 sequence is CASSPNPGLAGHTDTQYF. DNA for the CDR3: TGCGCCAGCAGTCCGAACCCGGGACTAGCGGGCCACACAGATACGCAGTATTTT.

J is TRBJ2-6 and V is TRBV7-3; either TRBD1 or TRBD2 may supply D (5 bases each). Germline lookup yields CDR1 SGHTA and CDR2 FQGTGA. The germline V and J ends were trimmed by 2 bases and 0 bases, with 11 bases remaining between them. The CDR3 has 17 residues. As DNA, the CDR3 is TGTGCCAGCAGCTTAGGGGGAAGCCTCTCTGGGGCCAACGTCCTGACTTTC. As protein: CASSLGGSLSGANVLTF.

V usage is TRBV19 and J usage is TRBJ2-1, with 11 bases lining up with TRBD1. Germline V lookup: CDR1 LNHDA, CDR2 SQIVND (reference sequence). This CDR3 has 16 amino acids. The V segment lost 4 bases and the J segment 7 bases; nucleotides outside the gene matches: 9. CDR3 protein: CASSTMTGQGGNEQFF. CDR3 DNA: TGTGCCAGTAGTACGATGACGGGACAGGGGGGTAATGAGCAGTTCTTC. Complete variable domain (other parts from reference TRBV19 and TRBJ2-1): DGGITQSPKYLFRKEGQNVTLSCEQNLNHDAMYWYRQDPGQGLRLIYYSQIVNDFQKGDIAEGYSVSREKKESFPLTVTSAQKNPTAFYLCASSTMTGQGGNEQFFGPGTRLTVL.

The chain is built from TRBV2 and TRBJ2-3, with TRBD2 identical over 7 bases. From germline, CDR1 is SNHLY and CDR2 FYNNEI. Germline trimming cut 4 bases from V and 4 bases from J; bases unmatched to any gene: 11. The CDR3 contains 16 residues. The CDR3 bases are TGTGCCAGCAGTGCCCGGTTGCGGGGGTACTCAGATACGCAGTATTTT. It is translated as CASSARLRGYSDTQYF.

This chain joins TRBV27 and TRBJ2-7, with TRBD2 matching 7 bases. This CDR3 is built from 13 residues. The junction had 4 bases not matched to a gene; V was cut back by 7 bases and J by 1 base. The germline CDR1 and CDR2 sequences are MNHEY and SMNVEV (reference sequence). The CDR3, as DNA: TGTGCCAGCATCTCTAGCGGTTCCTACGAGCAGTACTTC. This gives the protein CASISSGSYEQYF.